These 28 T cell receptor beta chains share one sample of origin, sequenced in a study of OX40 agonist ivuxolimab in advanced cancers. Sequencing used immunoSEQ multiplex PCR; TCRdb keeps in-frame clones, though not all of them. The sample consists of 98,000 or so clones, approximately 92% of them appearing once. The specimen comprised CD4+ or CD8+ T cells sorted from blood, sampled in a trial of the OX40 agonist ivuxolimab. The receptors were gathered from an adult with an advanced solid tumor such as melanoma, head and neck, liver or kidney cancer.

V and J are TRBV9 and TRBJ2-7, with 7 bases fitting TRBD2. V was clipped by 0 bases and J by 5 bases; unmatched bases: 11. Germline values: CDR1 SGDLS, CDR2 YYNGEE. The CDR3 is 16 amino acids. The DNA of the CDR3 is TGTGCCAGCAGCGTAGAAATCCGGGCGGGAGAGAACGAGCAGTACTTC. This codes for CASSVEIRAGENEQYF. Together with reference TRBV9 and TRBJ2-7, the CDR3 gives the full variable domain: DSGVTQTPKHLITATGQRVTLRCSPRSGDLSVYWYQQSLDQGLQFLIQYYNGEERAKGNILERFSAQQFPDLHSELNLSSLELGDSALYFCASSVEIRAGENEQYFGPGTRLTVT.

The V gene is TRBV5-1, the J gene TRBJ1-1; TRBD1 agrees at 7 bases. CDR3 length: 15 residues. Germline CDR1 reads SGHRS; CDR2 reads YFSETQ. Trimming cost V 4 bases and J 1 base; bases outside gene matches: 7. CDR3 bases: TGCGCCAGCAGCACCCAAACAGGGGCGAACACTGAAGCTTTCTTT. This gives the protein CASSTQTGANTEAFF. Variable domain in full (rest from reference TRBV5-1 and TRBJ1-1): KAGVTQTPRYLIKTRGQQVTLSCSPISGHRSVSWYQQTPGQGLQFLFEYFSETQRNKGNFPGRFSGRQFSNSRSEMNVSTLELGDSALYLCASSTQTGANTEAFFGQGTRLTVV.

This chain links TRBV12-5 with TRBJ2-5, with D maybe TRBD1 (5 bases). Germline values: CDR1 LGHNT, CDR2 FRNRAP. Trimming took off 5 bases at V and 4 bases at J, with 26 bases between the two ends. There are 18 residues in the CDR3. CDR3 region: CASGTRRQMTPPGETQYF. CDR3 nucleotides: TGTGCTAGTGGTACCCGTAGACAGATGACCCCACCAGGAGAGACCCAGTACTTC. The variable domain in full, with the rest retrieved from reference TRBV12-5 and TRBJ2-5, is DARVTQTPRHKVTEMGQEVTMRCQPILGHNTVFWYRQTMMQGLELLAYFRNRAPLDDSGMPKDRFSAEMPDATLATLKIQPSEPRDSAVYFCASGTRRQMTPPGETQYFGPGTRLLVL.

This clone appeared a single time. This chain connects TRBV5-1 to TRBJ2-7; the D gene is possibly TRBD2 (5 bases). The V end lost 5 bases, the J end lost 5 bases, and 14 bases lay between the germline ends. The CDR3 covers 13 residues. CDR1 and CDR2 (germline): SGHRS, YFSETQ. CDR3: CASRLYPGDEQYF. The CDR3 bases are TGCGCCAGCAGGCTGTACCCCGGGGACGAGCAGTACTTC.

Only one count was recorded for this clone. The rearrangement joins TRBV5-1 to TRBJ2-1, with 11 bases lining up with TRBD2. The V gene's germline CDR1 is SGHRS and CDR2 YFSETQ. Germline trimming cut 0 bases from V and 6 bases from J; bases unmatched to any gene: 2. The CDR3 runs 15 residues. The CDR3 loop is CASSLGSGRANEQFF. The CDR3 DNA reads TGCGCCAGCAGCTTGGGTAGCGGGAGGGCCAATGAGCAGTTCTTC. The full variable domain, in which reference TRBV5-1 and TRBJ2-1 provide the parts outside the CDR3, is KAGVTQTPRYLIKTRGQQVTLSCSPISGHRSVSWYQQTPGQGLQFLFEYFSETQRNKGNFPGRFSGRQFSNSRSEMNVSTLELGDSALYLCASSLGSGRANEQFFGPGTRLTVL.

The chain carries TRBV9 and TRBJ1-4; D is possibly TRBD1 (5 bases). The CDR3 has 17 residues. Germline CDR1 SGDLS, CDR2 YYNGEE. Trimming cost V 0 bases and J 7 bases, with 19 bases left between them. The CDR3 nucleotides read TGTGCCAGCAGCGTAGGGACGTCGGCAGGGAGGATTGAAAAACTGTTTTTT. This codes for CASSVGTSAGRIEKLFF.

The V and J genes are TRBV7-9 and TRBJ2-7; D possibly matches TRBD1 or TRBD2 (5 bases each). Germline CDR1 and CDR2: SEHNR and FQNEAQ (reference sequence). This CDR3 region has 15 residues. Deletions cut 1 base from V and 6 bases from J, with 16 bases between. The CDR3 region is CASSLVSRFGAEQYF. Here the CDR3 DNA reads TGTGCCAGCAGCTTAGTTTCGAGGTTCGGGGCCGAGCAGTACTTC. The full variable domain, completed using reference TRBV7-9 and TRBJ2-7, is DTGVSQNPRHKITKRGQNVTFRCDPISEHNRLYWYRQTLGQGPEFLTYFQNEAQLEKSRLLSDRFSAERPKGSFSTLEIQRTEQGDSAMYLCASSLVSRFGAEQYFGPGTRLTVT.

V and J are TRBV6-6 and TRBJ2-7, with D unresolved. The CDR3 is made up of 13 amino acids. Germline loops: CDR1 MNHNY, CDR2 SVGAGI (reference sequence). Trimming took off 2 bases at V and 5 bases at J, with 10 bases between the two ends. The CDR3 is CASSYRLIDEQYF. The CDR3 DNA follows: TGTGCCAGCAGTTACAGGCTTATCGACGAGCAGTACTTC.

The genes are TRBV19 and TRBJ2-3, with a tentative D call TRBD2 (6 bases). Germline-derived CDR1 and CDR2 are LNHDA and SQIVND (reference sequence). V was clipped by 10 bases and J by 0 bases, with 14 bases between them. The CDR3 runs to 14 residues. Here the CDR3 reads CATGDGYSTDTQYF. The CDR3 nucleotides read TGTGCCACGGGGGACGGGTATAGCACAGATACGCAGTATTTT.

The chain combines TRBV7-3 with TRBJ1-2; tentatively, D is TRBD1 (6 bases). The germline V gene encodes CDR1 SGHTA and CDR2 FQGTGA. V lost 1 base and J lost 6, with 9 bases in between. The CDR3 is 13 residues long. The CDR3 nucleotides read TGTGCCAGCAGCTTAAACCCAGGGGATGGCTACACCTTC. Amino acid sequence: CASSLNPGDGYTF.

The chain uses TRBV28 and TRBJ2-7; unclear D gene. There are 16 residues in the CDR3. Trimming shortened V by 1 base and J by 0 bases, and 13 bases separated the two germline ends. Germline V gives CDR1 MDHEN, CDR2 SYDVKM. The CDR3 nucleotides are TGTGCCAGCAGTTTATTGGGTGCCATCAGCTCCTACGAGCAGTACTTC. Amino acid sequence: CASSLLGAISSYEQYF.

This clone came up once. V is TRBV13 and J is TRBJ2-1, with 11 nucleotides matching TRBD2. This CDR3 has 20 residues. V trimming: 5 bases; J trimming: 0 bases; junction bases outside the gene matches: 15. Germline V gene lookup returns CDR1 PRHDT and CDR2 FYEKMQ (reference sequence). The CDR3 loop reads CASSPGGTSGSPYSYNEQFF. Here the CDR3 DNA reads TGTGCCAGCAGCCCAGGGGGTACTAGCGGGAGCCCATACTCCTACAATGAGCAGTTCTTC. Filled out from reference TRBV13 and TRBJ2-1, the complete variable domain reads AAGVIQSPRHLIKEKRETATLKCYPIPRHDTVYWYQQGPGQDPQFLISFYEKMQSDKGSIPDRFSAQQFSDYHSELNMSSLELGDSALYFCASSPGGTSGSPYSYNEQFFGPGTRLTVL.

V is TRBV2 and J is TRBJ1-1; unclear D gene. CDR3 size: 12 residues. Germline assignment: CDR1 SNHLY and CDR2 FYNNEI. V lost 1 base, J lost 11 bases, and 11 bases lay in between. CDR3 residues: CASSEGEVVAFF. CDR3 in DNA: TGTGCCAGCAGTGAAGGAGAGGTCGTGGCTTTCTTT.

The chain links TRBV30 to TRBJ1-6, with D tentatively TRBD1 (5 bases). The CDR3 spans 13 residues. The V and J ends lost 7 bases and 10 bases respectively, with 17 bases between them. CDR1 and CDR2 (germline): GTSNPN, SVGIG (reference sequence). The CDR3 sequence: CAYSWGERSPLHF. The CDR3 DNA reads as TGTGCCTACTCCTGGGGGGAAAGATCACCCCTCCACTTT. The full variable domain, its missing parts supplied by reference TRBV30 and TRBJ1-6, is SQTIHQWPATLVQPVGSPLSLECTVEGTSNPNLYWYRQAAGRGLQLLFYSVGIGQISSEVPQNLSASRPQDRQFILSSKKLLLSDSGFYLCAYSWGERSPLHFGNGTRLTVT.

This chain connects TRBV7-8 to TRBJ1-3, with D unclear. V lost 5 bases to trimming and J lost 6 bases, with 14 bases between them. This CDR3 contains 14 residues. The germline CDR1 and CDR2 sequences are SGHVS and FQNEAQ. CDR3 in amino acids: CASSVLSVTNTIYF. The CDR3 DNA sequence: TGTGCCAGCAGCGTCCTGAGTGTTACAAACACCATATATTTT.

The rearrangement joins TRBV19 to TRBJ2-1, with TRBD2 identical over 10 bases. CDR1 is LNHDA, CDR2 SQIVND, per germline (reference sequence). The CDR3 sequence is 17 residues long. After removal of 2 bases from V and 6 bases from J, the junction contained 10 bases not matched to a gene. CDR3 in amino acids: CASSISPGLAFLNEQFF. DNA for the CDR3: TGTGCCAGTAGTATATCTCCGGGACTAGCGTTTCTCAATGAGCAGTTCTTC. Looking up the rest from reference TRBV19 and TRBJ2-1 gives the full variable domain: DGGITQSPKYLFRKEGQNVTLSCEQNLNHDAMYWYRQDPGQGLRLIYYSQIVNDFQKGDIAEGYSVSREKKESFPLTVTSAQKNPTAFYLCASSISPGLAFLNEQFFGPGTRLTVL.

This clone was seen a few times. The chain carries TRBV30 and TRBJ1-2; a weak D match, TRBD1 (5 bases). The CDR3 contains 11 residues. The germline CDR1 and CDR2 sequences are GTSNPN and SVGIG (reference sequence). Deletions cut 5 bases from V and 9 bases from J, with 13 bases between. In nucleotides, the CDR3 is TGTGCCTGGGGGCGGGGCATTAGCTACACCTTC. Protein product: CAWGRGISYTF.

The rearrangement uses TRBV4-1 and TRBJ2-3; 7 nucleotides agree with TRBD1. Germline values: CDR1 MGHRA, CDR2 YSYEKL. This CDR3 contains 15 residues. V gave up 0 bases and J gave up 9 bases; unmatched junction bases: 9. CDR3 region: CASSQEFTGVRTQYF. For the CDR3, the DNA is TGCGCCAGCAGCCAAGAATTTACAGGGGTGCGGACGCAGTATTTT.

The rearrangement joins TRBV30 to TRBJ2-7; a possible D gene is TRBD2 (6 bases). This CDR3 comprises 12 residues. Per germline, CDR1 GTSNPN and CDR2 SVGIG (reference sequence). Trimming removed 2 bases from V and 7 bases from J, with 12 bases in between. CDR3 region: CAWSRAAGEQYF. Written as DNA, the CDR3 is TGTGCCTGGAGTAGGGCCGCGGGGGAGCAGTACTTC.

V and J are TRBV14 and TRBJ1-4, with TRBD1 as a possible D gene (5 bases). The V and J ends lost 0 bases and 6 bases respectively, with 11 bases between them. There are 15 residues in the CDR3. Germline V gene data show CDR1 as SGHDN and CDR2 as FVKESK. CDR3 residues: CASSQDIGGDEKLFF. In DNA, the CDR3 is TGTGCCAGCAGCCAAGATATAGGAGGGGATGAAAAACTGTTTTTT. The full variable domain, rest sourced from reference TRBV14 and TRBJ1-4, is EAGVTQFPSHSVIEKGQTVTLRCDPISGHDNLYWYRRVMGKEIKFLLHFVKESKQDESGMPNNRFLAERTGGTYSTLKVQPAELEDSGVYFCASSQDIGGDEKLFFGSGTQLSVL.

This chain uses TRBV7-3 with TRBJ2-2, with 10 bases identical to TRBD2. CDR1 is SGHTA, CDR2 FQGTGA, per germline. The CDR3 is 17 amino acids. Trimming took 2 bases from V and 5 from J; bases not matched to a gene: 8. The CDR3 DNA reads as TGTGCCAGCAGCTTAGGGCCTAGCGGGAGTGGTACCGGGGAGCTGTTTTTT. Amino acids: CASSLGPSGSGTGELFF. Together with reference TRBV7-3 and TRBJ2-2, the CDR3 gives the full variable domain: GAGVSQTPSNKVTEKGKYVELRCDPISGHTALYWYRQSLGQGPEFLIYFQGTGAADDSGLPNDRFFAVRPEGSVSTLKIQRTERGDSAVYLCASSLGPSGSGTGELFFGEGSRLTVL.

The chain uses TRBV7-9 and TRBJ1-4; D not certain. From germline, CDR1 is SEHNR and CDR2 FQNEAQ (reference sequence). The CDR3 covers 14 residues. Trimming cost V 1 base and J 4 bases, with 7 bases left between them. The CDR3 loop reads CASSLDRFNEKLFF. CDR3 nucleotides: TGTGCCAGCAGCTTAGACAGATTTAATGAAAAACTGTTTTTT.

V and J are TRBV4-1 and TRBJ1-1, with D maybe TRBD1 (5 bases). CDR1 is MGHRA, CDR2 YSYEKL, per germline. Between the trimmed V and J ends, which lost 4 bases and 0 bases, there was a span of 18 bases. This CDR3 spans 17 amino acids. CDR3 bases: TGCGCCAGCAGCCCGTCTAACGGGGGGATCATGAACACTGAAGCTTTCTTT. Translated: CASSPSNGGIMNTEAFF.

This chain joins TRBV6-6 and TRBJ2-1, with a tentative D call TRBD2 (6 bases). Trimming removed 7 bases at V and 5 bases at J, with 9 bases between. The length of the CDR3 is 12 residues. In germline, CDR1 is MNHNY, CDR2 SVGAGI (reference sequence). CDR3 bases: TGTGCCAGCACTAGGAGGGACAATGAGCAGTTCTTC. It yields the protein CASTRRDNEQFF.

The CDR3 DNA is TGCGCCAGCAGCCAAGACTGGGGGGCCGAATACAATGAGCAGTTCTTC. This gives the protein CASSQDWGAEYNEQFF. The chain joins TRBV4-1 to TRBJ2-1; D may match TRBD1 or TRBD2 (6 bases each). The CDR3 spans 16 residues. V was pared by 0 bases and J by 4 bases, with 13 bases between. In germline, CDR1 is MGHRA, CDR2 YSYEKL.

The V gene is TRBV21-1, the J gene TRBJ2-3; the D call in the table, TRBD2, was not verified against the DNA. TRBV21-1 is designated a pseudogene. The CDR3 runs 20 residues. CDR3 sequence (DNA): TGTGCCAGCAGCAAAGGGGGAGCGACGCAACAGTTAACTAGCACAGATACGCAGTATTTT. Its protein product is CASSKGGATQQLTSTDTQYF.

V usage is TRBV9 and J usage is TRBJ1-3; D possibly corresponds to TRBD1 (6 bases). CDR1 is SGDLS and CDR2 is YYNGEE in the germline V gene. Trimming stripped 3 bases from V and 4 bases from J, with 8 bases between. The CDR3 is 13 amino acids. The CDR3 DNA is TGTGCCAGCAGCGGCGGACAGGGAAACACCATATATTTT. Amino acids: CASSGGQGNTIYF.

The chain links TRBV7-3 to TRBJ2-1; TRBD1 matches at 7 bases. The CDR3 contains 12 residues. Germline assignment: CDR1 SGHTA and CDR2 FQGTGA. With V trimmed by 5 bases and J by 9 bases, 4 bases remained unmatched. The CDR3 protein is CASSLDRAEQFF. The CDR3 DNA reads TGTGCCAGCAGCCTCGACAGGGCTGAGCAGTTCTTC.